This TCR beta chain is drawn from a study of post-analysis software for immune sequencing data. The CDR3 is 14 amino acids. Germline V gene sequence: CDR1 SGHTA, CDR2 FQGNSA. V lost 0 bases and J lost 7, with 10 bases in between. Study results and caveats: Controls showed lower frequencies than patients for five TRBV segments, and TRBV5-6, TRBV5-1 and TRBV20-1 were among these. When compared against controls, multiple sclerosis patients showed significantly lower normalized Chao1 diversity.

Prepared libraries of TCR beta cDNA carried unique molecular identifiers. T cells, roughly 0.9 to 11 million of them, yielded around 460,000 cDNA molecules. MiXCR was run by TCRdb on the PCR reads, yielding one entry per CDR3 protein. The sample gives hundreds of thousands of distinct CDR3 sequences, 55% to 60% of which show up once; approximately 11% is in the top ten. To note about this clonotype: Its antigen is unknown.

Sequences were obtained from blood. The rearrangement links TRBV7-2 to TRBJ2-1, with D uncertain. The sequence was collected from a girl aged 2-10 years with multiple sclerosis. The CDR3 region has the DNA TGTGCCAGCAGCTTAGCGCTCTCGGTAAATGAGCAGTTCTTC. Protein: CASSLALSVNEQFF.